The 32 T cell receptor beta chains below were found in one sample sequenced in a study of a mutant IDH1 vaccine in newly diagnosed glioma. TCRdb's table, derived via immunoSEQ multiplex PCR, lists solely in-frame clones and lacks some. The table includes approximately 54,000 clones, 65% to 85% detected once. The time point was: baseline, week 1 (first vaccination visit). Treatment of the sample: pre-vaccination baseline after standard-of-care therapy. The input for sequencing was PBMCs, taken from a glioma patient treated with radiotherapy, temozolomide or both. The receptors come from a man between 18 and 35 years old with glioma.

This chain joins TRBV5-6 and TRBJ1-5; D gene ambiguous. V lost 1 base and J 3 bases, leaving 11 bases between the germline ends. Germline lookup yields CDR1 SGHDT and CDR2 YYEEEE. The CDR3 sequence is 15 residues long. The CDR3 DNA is TGTGCCAGCAGCTTGTGGCAGGTCGACAATCAGCCCCAGCATTTT. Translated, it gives CASSLWQVDNQPQHF.

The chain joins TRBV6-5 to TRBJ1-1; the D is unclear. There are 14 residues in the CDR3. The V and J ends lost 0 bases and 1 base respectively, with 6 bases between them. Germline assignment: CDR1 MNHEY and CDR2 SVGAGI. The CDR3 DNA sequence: TGTGCCAGCAGTTACTCGTACGGGAACACTGAAGCTTTCTTT. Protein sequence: CASSYSYGNTEAFF.

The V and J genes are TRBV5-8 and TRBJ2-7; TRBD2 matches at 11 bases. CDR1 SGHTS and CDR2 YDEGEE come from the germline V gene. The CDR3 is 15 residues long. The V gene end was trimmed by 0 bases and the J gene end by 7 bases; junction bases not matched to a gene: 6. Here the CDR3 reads CASSLAGTSGGEQYF. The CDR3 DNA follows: TGTGCCAGCAGCTTGGCCGGGACTAGCGGAGGGGAGCAGTACTTC.

CDR3 sequence reads: CASSEISGANVLTF. The CDR3 DNA sequence: TGTGCCAGCAGTGAAATTTCTGGGGCCAACGTCCTGACTTTC. This chain connects TRBV6-1 to TRBJ2-6, with D unclear. This CDR3 region has 14 residues. Trimming removed 2 bases from V and 1 base from J, with 3 bases in between. Looked up from germline, CDR1 is MNHNS and CDR2 is SASEGT.

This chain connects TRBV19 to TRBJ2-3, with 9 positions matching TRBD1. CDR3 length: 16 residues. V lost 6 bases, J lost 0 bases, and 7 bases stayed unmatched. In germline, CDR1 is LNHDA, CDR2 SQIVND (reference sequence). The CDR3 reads CASRTTGTGSTDTQYF. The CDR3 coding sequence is TGTGCCAGTAGAACCACCGGGACAGGGAGCACAGATACGCAGTATTTT. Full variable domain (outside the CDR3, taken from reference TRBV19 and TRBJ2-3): DGGITQSPKYLFRKEGQNVTLSCEQNLNHDAMYWYRQDPGQGLRLIYYSQIVNDFQKGDIAEGYSVSREKKESFPLTVTSAQKNPTAFYLCASRTTGTGSTDTQYFGPGTRLTVL.

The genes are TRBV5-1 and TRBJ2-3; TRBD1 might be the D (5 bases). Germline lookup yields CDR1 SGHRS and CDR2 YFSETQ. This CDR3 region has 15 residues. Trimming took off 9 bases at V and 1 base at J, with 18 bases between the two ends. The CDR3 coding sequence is TGCGCCACTGCCCTCAGGGATTGGGGCACAGATACGCAGTATTTT. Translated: CATALRDWGTDTQYF. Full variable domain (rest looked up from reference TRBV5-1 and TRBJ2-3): KAGVTQTPRYLIKTRGQQVTLSCSPISGHRSVSWYQQTPGQGLQFLFEYFSETQRNKGNFPGRFSGRQFSNSRSEMNVSTLELGDSALYLCATALRDWGTDTQYFGPGTRLTVL.

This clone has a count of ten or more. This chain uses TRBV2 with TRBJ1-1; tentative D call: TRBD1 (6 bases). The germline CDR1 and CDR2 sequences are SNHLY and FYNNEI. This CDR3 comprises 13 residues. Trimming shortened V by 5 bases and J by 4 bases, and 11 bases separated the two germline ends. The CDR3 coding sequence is TGTGCCAGCAGTCCAGGGGACCCCACTGAAGCTTTCTTT. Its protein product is CASSPGDPTEAFF.

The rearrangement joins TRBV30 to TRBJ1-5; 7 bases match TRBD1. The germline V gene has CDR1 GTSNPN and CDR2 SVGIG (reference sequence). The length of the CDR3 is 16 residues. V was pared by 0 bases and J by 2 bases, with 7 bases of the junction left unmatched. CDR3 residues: CAWSVKYRGGNQPQHF. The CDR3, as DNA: TGTGCCTGGAGTGTTAAGTACAGGGGTGGCAATCAGCCCCAGCATTTT. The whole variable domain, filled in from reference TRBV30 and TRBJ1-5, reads SQTIHQWPATLVQPVGSPLSLECTVEGTSNPNLYWYRQAAGRGLQLLFYSVGIGQISSEVPQNLSASRPQDRQFILSSKKLLLSDSGFYLCAWSVKYRGGNQPQHFGDGTRLSIL.

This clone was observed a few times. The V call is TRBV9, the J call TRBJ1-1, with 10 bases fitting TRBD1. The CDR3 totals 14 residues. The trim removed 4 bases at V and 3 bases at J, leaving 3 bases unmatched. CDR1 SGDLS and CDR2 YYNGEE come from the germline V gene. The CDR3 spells CASSPGTGDTEAFF. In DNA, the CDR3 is TGTGCCAGCAGCCCCGGGACAGGGGACACTGAAGCTTTCTTT. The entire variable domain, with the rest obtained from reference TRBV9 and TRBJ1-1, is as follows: DSGVTQTPKHLITATGQRVTLRCSPRSGDLSVYWYQQSLDQGLQFLIQYYNGEERAKGNILERFSAQQFPDLHSELNLSSLELGDSALYFCASSPGTGDTEAFFGQGTRLTVV.

CDR3 nucleotides: TGTGCCAGCGGGGGAATTTTAGGACAGGGGGCGATAACCTACGAGCAGTACTTC. Translating gives CASGGILGQGAITYEQYF. The chain carries TRBV2 and TRBJ2-7; 11 bases align to TRBD1. V lost 8 bases to trimming and J lost 2 bases; unmatched junction nucleotides: 17. This CDR3 has 18 residues. The V gene's germline CDR1 is SNHLY and CDR2 FYNNEI. The whole variable domain, filled in from reference TRBV2 and TRBJ2-7, reads EPEVTQTPSHQVTQMGQEVILRCVPISNHLYFYWYRQILGQKVEFLVSFYNNEISEKSEIFDDQFSVERPDGSNFTLKIRSTKLEDSAMYFCASGGILGQGAITYEQYFGPGTRLTVT.

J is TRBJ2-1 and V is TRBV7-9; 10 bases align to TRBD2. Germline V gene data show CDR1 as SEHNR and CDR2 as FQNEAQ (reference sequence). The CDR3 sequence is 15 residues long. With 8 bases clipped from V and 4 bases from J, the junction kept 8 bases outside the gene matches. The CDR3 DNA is TGTGCCAGCTCTAGCGGGAGCCAGGGGTACAATGAGCAGTTCTTC. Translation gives CASSSGSQGYNEQFF.

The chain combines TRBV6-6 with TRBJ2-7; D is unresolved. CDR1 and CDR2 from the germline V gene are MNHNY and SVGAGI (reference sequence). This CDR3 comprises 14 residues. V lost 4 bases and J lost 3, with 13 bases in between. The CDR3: CASSSRTVNYEQYF. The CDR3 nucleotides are TGTGCCAGCAGTTCCCGGACGGTGAACTACGAGCAGTACTTC.

CDR3 nucleotides: TGCGCCAGCAGCCCTGCACGGGCAGCCCTTACCTACGAGCAGTACTTC. As protein: CASSPARAALTYEQYF. The genes are TRBV5-1 and TRBJ2-7, with no clear D. Germline V gene sequence: CDR1 SGHRS, CDR2 YFSETQ. Trimming took 4 bases from V and 2 from J, leaving 19 bases between them. The CDR3 consists of 16 residues.

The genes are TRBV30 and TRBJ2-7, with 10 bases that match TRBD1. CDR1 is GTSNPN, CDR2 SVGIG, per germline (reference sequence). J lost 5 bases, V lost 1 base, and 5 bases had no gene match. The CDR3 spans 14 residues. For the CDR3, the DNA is TGTGCCTGGAGTGCGGGACAGGGGTGGGACGAGCAGTACTTC. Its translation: CAWSAGQGWDEQYF.

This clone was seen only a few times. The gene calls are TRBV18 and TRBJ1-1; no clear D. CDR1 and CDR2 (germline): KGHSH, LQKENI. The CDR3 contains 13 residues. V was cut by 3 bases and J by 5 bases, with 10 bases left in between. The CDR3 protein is CASSPARRTEAFF. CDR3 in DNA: TGTGCCAGCTCACCTGCAAGGAGGACTGAAGCTTTCTTT. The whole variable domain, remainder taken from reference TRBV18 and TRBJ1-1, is NAGVMQNPRHLVRRRGQEARLRCSPMKGHSHVYWYRQLPEEGLKFMVYLQKENIIDESGMPKERFSAEFPKEGPSILRIQQVVRGDSAAYFCASSPARRTEAFFGQGTRLTVV.

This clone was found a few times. This chain's CDR3 is CASSADRLMNTEAFF. In DNA, the CDR3 is TGTGCCAGTAGCGCCGACAGATTAATGAACACTGAAGCTTTCTTT. V usage is TRBV19 and J usage is TRBJ1-1; possible D gene TRBD1, 5 bases. CDR3 size: 15 residues. V lost 6 bases, J lost 0 bases, and 14 bases lay in between. Germline assignment: CDR1 LNHDA and CDR2 SQIVND (reference sequence).

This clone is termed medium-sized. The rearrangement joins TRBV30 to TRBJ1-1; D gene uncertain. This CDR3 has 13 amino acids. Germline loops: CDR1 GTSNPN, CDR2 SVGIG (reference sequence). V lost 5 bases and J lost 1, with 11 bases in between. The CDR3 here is CAWRPYRNTEAFF. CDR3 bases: TGTGCCTGGCGTCCCTACAGGAACACTGAAGCTTTCTTT.

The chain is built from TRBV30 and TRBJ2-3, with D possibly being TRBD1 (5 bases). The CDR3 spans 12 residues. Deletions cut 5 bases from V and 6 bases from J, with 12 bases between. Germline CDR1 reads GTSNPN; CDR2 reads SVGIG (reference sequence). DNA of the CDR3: TGTGCCTGGGCAAGGGGTTGGGATACGCAGTATTTT. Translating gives CAWARGWDTQYF.

DNA of the CDR3: TGTGCCAGCCCCATCCCCCCCTCTCACACTGAAGCTTTCTTT. The encoded protein is CASPIPPSHTEAFF. V and J are TRBV7-9 and TRBJ1-1; D is unresolved. V shed 8 bases and J shed 3 bases, with 16 bases lying between them. There are 14 residues in the CDR3. CDR1 and CDR2 from the germline V gene are SEHNR and FQNEAQ (reference sequence).

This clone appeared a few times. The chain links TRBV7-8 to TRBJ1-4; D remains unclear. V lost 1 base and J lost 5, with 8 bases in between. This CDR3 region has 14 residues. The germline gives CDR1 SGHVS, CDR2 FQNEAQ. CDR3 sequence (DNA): TGTGCCAGCAGCTTAGGGACGGGAAATGAAAAACTGTTTTTT. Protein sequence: CASSLGTGNEKLFF.

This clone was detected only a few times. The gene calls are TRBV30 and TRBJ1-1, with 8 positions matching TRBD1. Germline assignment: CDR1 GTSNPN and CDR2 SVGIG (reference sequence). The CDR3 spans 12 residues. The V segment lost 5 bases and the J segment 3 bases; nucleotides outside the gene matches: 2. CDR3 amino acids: CAWGQGYTEAFF. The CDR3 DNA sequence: TGTGCCTGGGGACAGGGCTACACTGAAGCTTTCTTT.

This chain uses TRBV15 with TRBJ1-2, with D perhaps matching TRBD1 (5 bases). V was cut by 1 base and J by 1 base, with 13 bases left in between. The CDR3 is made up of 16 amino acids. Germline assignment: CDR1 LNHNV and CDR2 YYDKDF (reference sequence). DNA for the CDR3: TGTGCCACCAGCAGAGGGGCGCGAGACAGTAACTATGGCTACACCTTC. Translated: CATSRGARDSNYGYTF.

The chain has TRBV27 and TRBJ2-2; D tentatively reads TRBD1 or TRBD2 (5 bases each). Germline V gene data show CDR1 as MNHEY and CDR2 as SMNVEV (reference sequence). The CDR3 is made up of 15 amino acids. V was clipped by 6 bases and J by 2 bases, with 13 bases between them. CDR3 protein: CASSLRDDNTGELFF. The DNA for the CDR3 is TGTGCCAGCAGCCTCCGGGACGACAACACCGGGGAGCTGTTTTTT.

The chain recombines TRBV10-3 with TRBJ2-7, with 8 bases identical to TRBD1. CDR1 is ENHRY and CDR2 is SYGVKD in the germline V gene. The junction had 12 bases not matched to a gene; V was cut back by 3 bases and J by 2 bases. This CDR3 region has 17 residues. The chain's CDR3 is CAISDNFRGLSTYEQYF. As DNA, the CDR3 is TGTGCCATCAGTGATAACTTCAGGGGGCTGAGCACCTACGAGCAGTACTTC.

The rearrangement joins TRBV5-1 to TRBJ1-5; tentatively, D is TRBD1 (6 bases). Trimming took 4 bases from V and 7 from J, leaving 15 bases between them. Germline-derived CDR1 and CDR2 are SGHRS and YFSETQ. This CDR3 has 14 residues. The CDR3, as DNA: TGCGCCAGCAGCCCCATCCCAGGGGAACAGCCCCAGCATTTT. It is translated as CASSPIPGEQPQHF.

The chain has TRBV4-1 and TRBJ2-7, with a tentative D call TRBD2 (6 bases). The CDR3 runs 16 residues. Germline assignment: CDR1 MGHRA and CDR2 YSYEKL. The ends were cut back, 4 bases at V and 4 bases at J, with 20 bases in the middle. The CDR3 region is CASSPSPGAYAYEQYF. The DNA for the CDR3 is TGCGCCAGCAGCCCGTCCCCGGGAGCCTACGCATACGAGCAGTACTTC.

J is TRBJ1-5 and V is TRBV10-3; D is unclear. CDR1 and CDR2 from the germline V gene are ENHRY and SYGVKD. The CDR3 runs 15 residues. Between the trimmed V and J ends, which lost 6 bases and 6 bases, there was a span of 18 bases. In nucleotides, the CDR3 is TGTGCCATCAGCCCGGGTTTCGGCAGGATTCAGCCCCAGCATTTT. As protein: CAISPGFGRIQPQHF.

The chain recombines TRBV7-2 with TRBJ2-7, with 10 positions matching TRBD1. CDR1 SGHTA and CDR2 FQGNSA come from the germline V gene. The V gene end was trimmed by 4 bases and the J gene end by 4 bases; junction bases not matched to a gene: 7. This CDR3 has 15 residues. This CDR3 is CASSSRTGGAYEQYF. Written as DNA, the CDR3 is TGTGCCAGCAGCTCCCGGACAGGGGGAGCATACGAGCAGTACTTC.

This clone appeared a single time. CDR3 amino acids: CASSLRQSQLGNTIYF. The CDR3 DNA follows: TGCGCCAGCAGCTTACGACAGAGTCAACTAGGAAACACCATATATTTT. This chain uses TRBV5-1 with TRBJ1-3; perhaps TRBD1 as D (5 bases). CDR3 length: 16 amino acids. Looked up from germline, CDR1 is SGHRS and CDR2 is YFSETQ. V dropped 2 bases and J dropped 4 bases, with 16 bases sitting between them.

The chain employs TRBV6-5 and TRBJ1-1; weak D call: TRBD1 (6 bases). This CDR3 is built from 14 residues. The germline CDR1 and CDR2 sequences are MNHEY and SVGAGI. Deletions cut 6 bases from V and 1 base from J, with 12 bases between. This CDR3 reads CASRLGQRNTEAFF. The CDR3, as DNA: TGTGCCAGCAGACTCGGACAGAGGAACACTGAAGCTTTCTTT.

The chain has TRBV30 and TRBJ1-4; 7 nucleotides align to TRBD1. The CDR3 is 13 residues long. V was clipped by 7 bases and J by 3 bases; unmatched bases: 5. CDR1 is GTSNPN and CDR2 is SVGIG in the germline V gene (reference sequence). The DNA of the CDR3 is TGTGCCTTTGGGGGACAGTCTAATGAAAAACTGTTTTTT. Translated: CAFGGQSNEKLFF.

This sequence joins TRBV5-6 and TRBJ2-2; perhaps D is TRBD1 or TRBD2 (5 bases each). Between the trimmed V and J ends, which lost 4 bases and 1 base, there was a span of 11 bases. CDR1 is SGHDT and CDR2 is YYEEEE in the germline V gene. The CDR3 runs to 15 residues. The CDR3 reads CASSADGGNTGELFF. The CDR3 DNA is TGTGCCAGCAGCGCTGATGGGGGGAACACCGGGGAGCTGTTTTTT.